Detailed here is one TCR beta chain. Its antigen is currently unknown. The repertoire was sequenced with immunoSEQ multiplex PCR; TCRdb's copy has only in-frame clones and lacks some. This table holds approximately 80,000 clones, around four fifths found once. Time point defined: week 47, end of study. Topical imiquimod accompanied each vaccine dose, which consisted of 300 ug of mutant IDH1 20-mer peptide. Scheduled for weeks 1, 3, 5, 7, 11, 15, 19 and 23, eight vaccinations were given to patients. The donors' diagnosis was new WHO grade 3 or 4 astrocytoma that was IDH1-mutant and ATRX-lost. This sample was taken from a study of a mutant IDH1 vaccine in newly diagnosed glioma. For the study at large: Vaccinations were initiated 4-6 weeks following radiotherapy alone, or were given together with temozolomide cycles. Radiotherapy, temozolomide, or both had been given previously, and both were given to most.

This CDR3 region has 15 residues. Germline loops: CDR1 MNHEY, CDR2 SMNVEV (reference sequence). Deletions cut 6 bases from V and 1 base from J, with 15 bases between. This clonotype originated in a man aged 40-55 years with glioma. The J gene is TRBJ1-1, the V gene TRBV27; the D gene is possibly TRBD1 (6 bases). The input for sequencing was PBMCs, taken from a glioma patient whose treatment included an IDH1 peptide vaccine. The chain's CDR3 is CASRPQGMGNTEAFF. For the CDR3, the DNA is TGTGCCAGCAGACCACAGGGTATGGGGAACACTGAAGCTTTCTTT.